The present TCR beta chain was sequenced within a study of blood T cell repertoires in COVID-19. In the study overall: Collection of acute and convalescent COVID-19 samples took place in the United States, Italy and Spain. Nucleic acid was either cDNA or gDNA, and it came from T cells, B-cell-depleted T cells, or PBMCs.

Per the original methods: Reference gene primer amplification yielded estimated nucleated cell counts. The data were produced by immunoSEQ multiplex PCR, yet TCRdb's version contains in-frame clones alone and is incomplete. Clonal size and the V and J genes are those of that table, whereas D and trimming came from the DNA. The data hold approximately 350,000 clones, with roughly 90% observed a single time. This clone was counted a single time. Sequencing input: peripheral blood. This TCR was recovered from a man between 35 and 55 years old with acute or convalescent COVID-19.

The CDR3 here is CAIRGAASGANVLTF. CDR3 bases: TGTGCCATCAGAGGGGCCGCCTCTGGGGCCAACGTCCTGACTTTC. The chain carries TRBV10-3 and TRBJ2-6; the D gene is possibly TRBD1 (5 bases). CDR3 length equals 15 residues. CDR1 and CDR2 from the germline V gene are ENHRY and SYGVKD. Trimming took 6 bases from V and 0 from J, leaving 9 bases between them.